The T cell receptor (beta chain) described here comes from a study of blood T cell repertoires in COVID-19. The overall study: Samples taken during acute and convalescent COVID-19 were collected in the United States, Italy and Spain.

Trimming cost V 6 bases and J 0 bases, with 15 bases left between them. The CDR3 length is 15 residues. In germline, CDR1 is SGHAT, CDR2 FQNNGV. Adults between roughly 18 and 95 years of age took part from about two dozen US areas. Only in-frame clones appear in the TCRdb table, and some are missing; sequencing was by immunoSEQ multiplex PCR. The table records roughly 500,000 clones, approximately 88% of them present only once. This clone was counted once. The TCR was taken from a woman aged 40 to 55 who had recovered from COVID-19. Material: PBMCs or T cells enriched from blood (not recorded which). V usage is TRBV11-2 and J usage is TRBJ2-7; D not certain. This chain's CDR3 is CASSRPGPSSYEQYF. CDR3 nucleotides: TGTGCCAGCAGTAGACCGGGTCCGAGCTCCTACGAGCAGTACTTC.